Presented here are 25 T cell receptor beta chains from one specimen sequenced in a study of blood T cell repertoires in COVID-19. Data came from immunoSEQ multiplex PCR; TCRdb stores just in-frame clones and leaves some out. The sample includes under 250,000 clones, about 83% of them seen just once. The sample was peripheral blood. Source of these receptors: a woman older than 75 with COVID-19, enrolled during active disease.

The chain employs TRBV28 and TRBJ1-1, with unresolved D. Looked up from germline, CDR1 is MDHEN and CDR2 is SYDVKM. The CDR3 runs to 12 residues. The germline V and J ends were trimmed by 2 bases and 10 bases, with 11 bases remaining between them. CDR3 sequence (DNA): TGTGCCAGCAGTTTACTCTTCCCCCCAGCTTTCTTT. It is translated as CASSLLFPPAFF.

The chain carries TRBV19 and TRBJ2-5, with TRBD1 matching over 7 bases. V lost 1 base, J lost 5 bases, and 4 bases stayed unmatched. Germline CDR1 is LNHDA and CDR2 is SQIVND (reference sequence). The CDR3 length is 14 residues. Here the CDR3 reads CASSIATRGETQYF. The CDR3 DNA is TGTGCCAGTAGTATAGCTACCAGGGGGGAGACCCAGTACTTC.

CDR3 DNA: TGTGCCAGCAGTGGCTACTACGAGCAGTACTTC. This codes for CASSGYYEQYF. V is TRBV2 and J is TRBJ2-7; no definite D call. CDR1 is SNHLY, CDR2 FYNNEI, per germline. V lost 4 bases and J 3 bases, leaving 4 bases between the germline ends. The CDR3 spans 11 residues.

This chain links TRBV28 with TRBJ2-2; 11 bases agree with TRBD1. Looked up from germline, CDR1 is MDHEN and CDR2 is SYDVKM. This CDR3 region has 16 residues. Trimming cost V 5 bases and J 6 bases; bases outside gene matches: 8. The CDR3 here is CASSQWDRGTPGELFF. Written as DNA, the CDR3 is TGTGCCAGCAGTCAGTGGGACAGGGGGACACCCGGGGAGCTGTTTTTT.

The chain recombines TRBV5-1 with TRBJ1-3; D not certain. From germline, CDR1 is SGHRS and CDR2 YFSETQ. The CDR3 contains 16 residues. With 0 bases removed from V and 3 bases from J, the gap between germline ends came to 13 bases. DNA of the CDR3: TGCGCCAGCAGCTTGGAGAGGTCGGATTTTGGAAACACCATATATTTT. It yields the protein CASSLERSDFGNTIYF.

V usage is TRBV10-2 and J usage is TRBJ1-5, with 10 nucleotides matching TRBD1. Germline trimming cut 2 bases from V and 3 bases from J; bases unmatched to any gene: 4. Germline V CDR1 and CDR2: WSHSY, SAAADI. The CDR3 sequence is 16 residues long. CDR3: CASSEPGQGNNQPQHF. CDR3 coding DNA: TGCGCCAGCAGTGAGCCGGGACAGGGGAACAATCAGCCCCAGCATTTT.

This chain connects TRBV29-1 to TRBJ2-3, with D perhaps matching TRBD1 (5 bases). Deletions cut 7 bases from V and 2 bases from J, with 19 bases between. Germline V gene sequence: CDR1 SQVTM, CDR2 ANQGSEA. The CDR3 runs 15 residues. CDR3 region: CSGRFMLGPTDTQYF. CDR3 nucleotides: TGCAGCGGCCGTTTCATGTTGGGGCCCACAGATACGCAGTATTTT.

This clone was picked up a small number of times. This chain connects TRBV5-1 to TRBJ1-2; tentatively, D is TRBD1 (5 bases). Germline V gives CDR1 SGHRS, CDR2 YFSETQ. Between the trimmed V and J ends, which lost 0 bases and 8 bases, there was a span of 11 bases. The CDR3 spans 13 residues. The CDR3 DNA sequence: TGCGCCAGCAGCTTGGATGGGGCAGGGGGCTACACCTTC. Amino acid sequence: CASSLDGAGGYTF.

V gene TRBV3-1 (or the pseudogene TRBV3-2) combines with J gene TRBJ1-2, with 8 bases matching TRBD1. This CDR3 comprises 16 residues. Germline V gives CDR1 LGHDT, CDR2 YNNKEL (reference sequence). With 0 bases clipped from V and 5 bases from J, the junction kept 8 bases outside the gene matches. The CDR3 loop reads CASSQEMTGVPYGYTF. CDR3 in DNA: TGTGCCAGCAGCCAAGAAATGACAGGGGTGCCGTATGGCTACACCTTC.

CDR3 sequence (DNA): TGTGCCAGCAGCCTACGAGGGACAGGAGAGACGAACACTGAAGCTTTCTTT. It encodes CASSLRGTGETNTEAFF. J is TRBJ1-1 and V is TRBV9; 8 bases are a match to TRBD1. V dropped 4 bases and J dropped 1; count of bases not matched to a gene: 12. This CDR3 contains 17 residues. Germline lookup yields CDR1 SGDLS and CDR2 YYNGEE.

The chain has TRBV2 and TRBJ2-7; D might be TRBD1 (6 bases). The CDR3 consists of 15 residues. Trimming took off 6 bases at V and 5 bases at J, with 20 bases between the two ends. Germline V gives CDR1 SNHLY, CDR2 FYNNEI. The CDR3 reads CASSAIILQGNEQYF. DNA for the CDR3: TGTGCCAGCAGCGCCATAATATTACAGGGAAACGAGCAGTACTTC. The whole variable domain, remainder taken from reference TRBV2 and TRBJ2-7, is EPEVTQTPSHQVTQMGQEVILRCVPISNHLYFYWYRQILGQKVEFLVSFYNNEISEKSEIFDDQFSVERPDGSNFTLKIRSTKLEDSAMYFCASSAIILQGNEQYFGPGTRLTVT.

J is TRBJ1-2 and V is TRBV5-4; perhaps TRBD1 as D (6 bases). The CDR3 is 18 residues long. Trimming pared 1 base from V and 0 bases from J, leaving 19 bases between. Germline assignment: CDR1 SGHNT and CDR2 YYREEE (reference sequence). CDR3 DNA sequence: TGTGCCAGCAGCTTGACCGGACAGCGGACCTCTTCTAACTATGGCTACACCTTC. It is translated as CASSLTGQRTSSNYGYTF. The full variable domain, rest sourced from reference TRBV5-4 and TRBJ1-2, is ETGVTQSPTHLIKTRGQQVTLRCSSQSGHNTVSWYQQALGQGPQFIFQYYREEENGRGNFPPRFSGLQFPNYSSELNVNALELDDSALYLCASSLTGQRTSSNYGYTFGSGTRLTVV.

The rearrangement joins TRBV12-5 to TRBJ2-1, with 8 nucleotides matching TRBD1. The germline V gene has CDR1 LGHNT and CDR2 FRNRAP. V trimming: 1 base; J trimming: 4 bases; junction bases outside the gene matches: 3. The length of the CDR3 is 15 residues. This CDR3 reads CASGLGRGQYNEQFF. The CDR3 DNA is TGTGCTAGTGGTTTGGGCAGGGGGCAGTACAATGAGCAGTTCTTC.

The CDR3 region has the DNA TGTGCCAGCAGTTCTGAGGGGGCGGCGAACACTGAAGCTTTCTTT. Protein: CASSSEGAANTEAFF. This chain connects TRBV28 to TRBJ1-1; 7 bases align to TRBD1. The CDR3 loop spans 15 amino acids. Unmatched junction bases numbered 6, after V lost 4 bases and J lost 1 base. Germline V gives CDR1 MDHEN, CDR2 SYDVKM.

V and J are TRBV6-4 and TRBJ1-1; D may be TRBD1 (5 bases). This CDR3 region has 13 residues. Per the germline V gene, CDR1 is MRHNA and CDR2 is SNTAGT. V was pared by 7 bases and J by 1 base, with 10 bases between. The CDR3 DNA is TGTGCCAGCAAAGAAAGGGGGAACACTGAAGCTTTCTTT. This codes for CASKERGNTEAFF.

The rearrangement uses TRBV19 and TRBJ1-2; no definite D call. V dropped 9 bases and J dropped 7 bases, with 18 bases sitting between them. This CDR3 contains 13 residues. From germline, CDR1 is LNHDA and CDR2 SQIVND (reference sequence). The CDR3 spells CASKDLGVSGYTF. The CDR3 DNA follows: TGTGCCAGCAAGGACCTGGGAGTGAGTGGCTACACCTTC.

V gene TRBV6-2 or TRBV6-3 combines with J gene TRBJ2-7; D gene ambiguous. Germline V CDR1 and CDR2: MNHEY, SVGEGT. There are 12 residues in the CDR3. Trimming shortened V by 0 bases and J by 6 bases, and 6 bases separated the two germline ends. CDR3 DNA sequence: TGTGCCAGCAGTTACTCGAGAGTCGAGCAGTACTTC. Translation: CASSYSRVEQYF.

This sequence joins TRBV5-8 and TRBJ1-1, with a weak D call TRBD1 (6 bases). Trimming shortened V by 4 bases and J by 6 bases, and 10 bases separated the two germline ends. This CDR3 has 12 residues. Germline CDR1 and CDR2: SGHTS and YDEGEE. The CDR3 DNA sequence: TGTGCCAGCAGCCCACAGGGACCTGAAGCTTTCTTT. Amino acids: CASSPQGPEAFF.

The chain uses TRBV19 and TRBJ2-5; D is possibly TRBD2 (6 bases). CDR3 length: 13 amino acids. V was clipped by 5 bases and J by 5 bases, with 12 bases between them. In germline, CDR1 is LNHDA, CDR2 SQIVND (reference sequence). CDR3: CASSVGGRETQYF. The CDR3 DNA reads as TGTGCCAGTAGTGTGGGGGGAAGGGAGACCCAGTACTTC.

In its sample, this clone was seen once. This chain joins TRBV28 and TRBJ1-4; no firm D call. There are 11 residues in the CDR3. Looked up from germline, CDR1 is MDHEN and CDR2 is SYDVKM. Trimming pared 4 bases from V and 5 bases from J, leaving 2 bases between. In nucleotides, the CDR3 is TGTGCCAGCAGTTCAAATGAAAAACTGTTTTTT. Translating it yields CASSSNEKLFF. The entire variable domain, with the rest obtained from reference TRBV28 and TRBJ1-4, is as follows: DVKVTQSSRYLVKRTGEKVFLECVQDMDHENMFWYRQDPGLGLRLIYFSYDVKMKEKGDIPEGYSVSREKKERFSLILESASTNQTSMYLCASSSNEKLFFGSGTQLSVL.

In its sample, this clone was seen once. The chain couples TRBV19 to TRBJ1-5, with TRBD1 matching 7 bases. The V gene end was trimmed by 5 bases and the J gene end by 6 bases; junction bases not matched to a gene: 4. The germline gives CDR1 LNHDA, CDR2 SQIVND (reference sequence). The CDR3 extends over 13 amino acids. CDR3 sequence reads: CASSVQGGQPQHF. In DNA, the CDR3 is TGTGCCAGTAGTGTCCAGGGGGGTCAGCCCCAGCATTTT.

V is TRBV7-2 and J is TRBJ1-5; D remains unclear. CDR3 length equals 13 residues. Germline assignment: CDR1 SGHTA and CDR2 FQGNSA. Trimming removed 5 bases at V and 11 bases at J, with 16 bases between. CDR3 in amino acids: CASSPRLEEAQHF. The CDR3 coding sequence is TGTGCCAGCAGCCCAAGACTTGAGGAGGCCCAGCATTTT.

The J gene is TRBJ1-5, the V gene TRBV27; D remains unclear. The CDR3 spans 14 residues. The germline V gene has CDR1 MNHEY and CDR2 SMNVEV (reference sequence). Trimming pared 0 bases from V and 0 bases from J, leaving 3 bases between. CDR3 DNA: TGTGCCAGCAGTTTATCATATAGCAATCAGCCCCAGCATTTT. Amino acids: CASSLSYSNQPQHF.

J is TRBJ2-7 and V is TRBV18; D might be TRBD1 (6 bases). V was clipped by 3 bases and J by 7 bases, with 10 bases between them. The CDR3 is made up of 12 amino acids. Germline CDR1 KGHSH, CDR2 LQKENI. The CDR3 protein is CASSPKGEEQYF. CDR3 coding DNA: TGTGCCAGCTCACCGAAGGGGGAAGAGCAGTACTTC.

This chain uses TRBV19 with TRBJ2-3; a possible D gene is TRBD1 (6 bases). V was cut by 5 bases and J by 4 bases, with 19 bases left in between. The CDR3 extends over 16 amino acids. Germline loops: CDR1 LNHDA, CDR2 SQIVND (reference sequence). The CDR3 loop reads CASSSPGGPGADTQYF. CDR3 coding DNA: TGTGCCAGTAGTTCCCCTGGGGGCCCTGGGGCAGATACGCAGTATTTT.